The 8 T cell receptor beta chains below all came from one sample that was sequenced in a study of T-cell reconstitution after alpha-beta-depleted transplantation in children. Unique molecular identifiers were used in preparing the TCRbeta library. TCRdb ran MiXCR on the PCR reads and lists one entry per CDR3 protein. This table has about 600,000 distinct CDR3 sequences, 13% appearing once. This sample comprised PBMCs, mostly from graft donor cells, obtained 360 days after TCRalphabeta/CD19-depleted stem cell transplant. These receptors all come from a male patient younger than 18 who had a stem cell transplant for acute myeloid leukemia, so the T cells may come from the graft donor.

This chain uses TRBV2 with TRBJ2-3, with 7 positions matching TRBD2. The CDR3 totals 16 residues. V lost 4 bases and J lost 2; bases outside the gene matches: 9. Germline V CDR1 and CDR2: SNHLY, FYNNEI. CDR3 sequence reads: CASSVSPGTITDTQYF. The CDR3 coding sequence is TGTGCCAGCAGTGTGAGCCCCGGGACTATCACAGATACGCAGTATTTT.

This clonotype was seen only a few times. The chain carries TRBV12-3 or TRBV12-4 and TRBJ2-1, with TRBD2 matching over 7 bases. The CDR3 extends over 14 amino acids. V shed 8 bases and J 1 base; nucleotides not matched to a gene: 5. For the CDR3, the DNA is TGTGCCAGCCGCGGGAGTCGTTCCTACAATGAGCAGTTCTTC. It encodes CASRGSRSYNEQFF.

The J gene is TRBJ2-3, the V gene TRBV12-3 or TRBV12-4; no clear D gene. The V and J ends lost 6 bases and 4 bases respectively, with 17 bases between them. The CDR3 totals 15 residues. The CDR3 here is CASSPQGWISDTQYF. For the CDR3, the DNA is TGTGCCAGCAGCCCTCAAGGGTGGATTTCAGATACGCAGTATTTT.

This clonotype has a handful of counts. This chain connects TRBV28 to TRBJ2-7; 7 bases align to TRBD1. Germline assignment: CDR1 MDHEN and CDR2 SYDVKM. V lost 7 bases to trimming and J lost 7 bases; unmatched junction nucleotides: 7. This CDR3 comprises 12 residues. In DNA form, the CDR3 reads TGTGCCAGCACCTCAACAGGGGAAGAGCAGTACTTC. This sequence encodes CASTSTGEEQYF. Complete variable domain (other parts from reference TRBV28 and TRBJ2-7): DVKVTQSSRYLVKRTGEKVFLECVQDMDHENMFWYRQDPGLGLRLIYFSYDVKMKEKGDIPEGYSVSREKKERFSLILESASTNQTSMYLCASTSTGEEQYFGPGTRLTVT.

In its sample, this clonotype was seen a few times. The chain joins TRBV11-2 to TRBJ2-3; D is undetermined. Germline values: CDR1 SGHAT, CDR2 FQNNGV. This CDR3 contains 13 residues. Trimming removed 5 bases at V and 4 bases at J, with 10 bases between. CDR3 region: CASSPSGSDTQYF. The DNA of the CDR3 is TGTGCCAGCAGCCCTTCAGGTTCAGATACGCAGTATTTT.

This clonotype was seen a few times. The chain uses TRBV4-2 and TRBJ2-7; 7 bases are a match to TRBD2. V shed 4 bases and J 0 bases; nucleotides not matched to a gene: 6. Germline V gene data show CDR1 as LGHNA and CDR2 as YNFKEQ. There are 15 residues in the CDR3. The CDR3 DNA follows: TGTGCCAGCAGCCTGAACAGCGGGAACTCCTACGAGCAGTACTTC. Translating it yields CASSLNSGNSYEQYF.

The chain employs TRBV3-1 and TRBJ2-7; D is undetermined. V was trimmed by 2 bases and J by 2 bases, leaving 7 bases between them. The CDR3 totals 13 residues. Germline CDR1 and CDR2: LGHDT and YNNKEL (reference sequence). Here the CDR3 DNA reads TGTGCCAGCAGCCAACCGACTGCCTACGAGCAGTACTTC. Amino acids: CASSQPTAYEQYF.

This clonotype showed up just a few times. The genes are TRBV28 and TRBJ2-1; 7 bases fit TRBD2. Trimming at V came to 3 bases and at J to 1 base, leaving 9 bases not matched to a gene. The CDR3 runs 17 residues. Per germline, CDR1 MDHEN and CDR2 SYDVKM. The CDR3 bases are TGTGCCAGCAGTTTCCTTAGGGGACTAATTTCCTACAATGAGCAGTTCTTC. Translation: CASSFLRGLISYNEQFF.